This T cell receptor (beta chain) was sequenced for a study of tumor-infiltrating lymphocytes in primary liver carcinoma. For the study at large: Every patient in the cohort had a primary liver carcinoma. That carcinoma was treated by surgical resection. Study findings and constraints: Researchers found tumor-adjacent and tumor-blood pairs overlapped less than tumor region pairs.

This clonotype was observed many times. The antigen remains undetermined. Trimming stripped 4 bases from V and 0 bases from J, with 10 bases between. The CDR3 has 14 amino acids. Germline DNA was also extracted, while the blood RNA originated from unsorted whole blood. A constant-region primer served to make TCR beta cDNA from about 530 ng total RNA. What produced the TCR beta libraries was three nested multiplex PCR rounds using slightly modified ARM-PCR. The first two PCR rounds used TRBV1-TRBV30 primers with a Cbeta primer, approximately 10 cycles each. TCRdb re-analysed the multiplex PCR reads in MiXCR, keeping a single row per CDR3 protein. The sample has approximately 300,000 distinct CDR3 sequences; around three fifths are singletons.

The genes are TRBV12-3 or TRBV12-4 and TRBJ2-7, with D possibly matching TRBD1 (5 bases). This TCR was sampled from a man aged 35 to 55 with primary liver carcinoma and hepatitis B virus infection. The sequencing sample was made of peripheral blood. In nucleotides, the CDR3 is TGTGCCAGCAGTTGGGGCACCCGCTCCTACGAGCAGTACTTC. This sequence encodes CASSWGTRSYEQYF.